One and the same sample provided the 9 T cell receptor beta chains below, sequenced in a study of T cell repertoires in cytomegalovirus infection. Via MiXCR, TCRdb re-called the reads, giving one row per CDR3 protein. Counted here are under 600,000 distinct CDR3 sequences, 16% occurring once; the ten biggest clones make up 24%. The sequenced sample consisted of CD8+ T cells from PBMCs. These receptors all stem from a human donor in good health (CMV status not recorded). Some clones in this sample may be carry-over from other donors' samples.

The chain has TRBV4-1 and TRBJ2-2, with D perhaps matching TRBD1 or TRBD2 (5 bases each). Per the germline V gene, CDR1 is MGHRA and CDR2 is YSYEKL. V was pared by 5 bases and J by 6 bases, with 10 bases between. This CDR3 has 13 amino acids. In DNA, the CDR3 is TGCGCCAGCAGCACGAGGGACGCCGGGGAGCTGTTTTTT. Protein sequence: CASSTRDAGELFF.

This clonotype was counted a few times. V usage is TRBV7-9 and J usage is TRBJ2-7, with D possibly being TRBD1 or TRBD2 (6 bases each). The V and J ends lost 5 bases and 5 bases respectively, with 22 bases between them. Germline CDR1 reads SEHNR; CDR2 reads FQNEAQ (reference sequence). This CDR3 comprises 16 residues. The CDR3 loop reads CASSPGAGLNLNEQYF. The DNA of the CDR3 is TGTGCCAGCAGCCCAGGGGCGGGGTTGAATCTAAACGAGCAGTACTTC.

Ten or more counts support this clonotype. The V call is TRBV24-1, the J call TRBJ2-1, with 9 bases aligning to TRBD1. CDR3 size: 14 residues. With 3 bases clipped from V and 6 bases from J, the junction kept 2 bases outside the gene matches. Germline assignment: CDR1 KGHDR and CDR2 SFDVKD. The CDR3 loop is CATSDGTGRNEQFF. In DNA, the CDR3 is TGTGCCACCAGTGATGGGACAGGGCGCAATGAGCAGTTCTTC.

The genes are TRBV4-1 and TRBJ2-5; 7 bases line up with TRBD1. V shed 4 bases and J 2 bases; nucleotides not matched to a gene: 13. The CDR3 covers 17 residues. Germline values: CDR1 MGHRA, CDR2 YSYEKL. The CDR3 spells CASSPGRSTGRQETQYF. In nucleotides, the CDR3 is TGCGCCAGCAGCCCCGGTCGGTCGACAGGGCGGCAAGAGACCCAGTACTTC.

The chain carries TRBV19 and TRBJ2-1; 11 nucleotides align to TRBD2. Germline assignment: CDR1 LNHDA and CDR2 SQIVND (reference sequence). V dropped 2 bases and J dropped 3; count of bases not matched to a gene: 3. This CDR3 is built from 16 residues. The CDR3 DNA reads TGTGCCAGTAGTATACATAGCGGGAGGGGCTACAATGAGCAGTTCTTC. Translating it yields CASSIHSGRGYNEQFF.

About this clonotype: A much larger clone lies a single base off, so this may be a read error. This likely comes from a read error, as the CDR3 has no conserved phenylalanine or tryptophan at its end. The chain has TRBV6-2 or TRBV6-3 and TRBJ2-1; D is perhaps TRBD2 (5 bases). The CDR3 sequence is 14 residues long. Germline V gene sequence: CDR1 MNHEY, CDR2 SVGEGT. Between the trimmed V and J ends, which lost 5 bases and 9 bases, there was a span of 17 bases. DNA of the CDR3: TGTGCCAGCAGTCTTACTAGGGCCCGAGGTGAGCAGTTCTTA. This encodes CASSLTRARGEQFL.

This clonotype was seen ten or more times. The genes are TRBV6-5 and TRBJ2-7; TRBD2 matches 9 bases. The CDR3 spans 16 residues. With 7 bases clipped from V and 7 bases from J, the junction kept 17 bases outside the gene matches. In germline, CDR1 is MNHEY, CDR2 SVGAGI. DNA for the CDR3: TGTGCCAGCATCCCTCGACTGGCGGGAGGGCCGGGAGAGCAGTACTTC. Its protein is CASIPRLAGGPGEQYF.

Points on this clonotype: A read error is possible here, since a much larger clone lies one base away. Here the CDR3 omits its conserved ending phenylalanine or tryptophan, so a read error is the likely source. J is TRBJ2-4 and V is TRBV7-6, with no clear D. V was clipped by 4 bases and J by 5 bases, with 3 bases between them. The CDR3 extends over 11 amino acids. CDR1 and CDR2 (germline): SGHVS, FNYEAQ. In DNA, the CDR3 is TGTGCCAGCAGCTGGGAAAACATTCAGTACATC. It yields the protein CASSWENIQYI.

This clonotype occurred a few times. The genes are TRBV28 and TRBJ1-2; possibly TRBD1 for D (6 bases). The length of the CDR3 is 15 residues. Looked up from germline, CDR1 is MDHEN and CDR2 is SYDVKM. V lost 2 bases to trimming and J lost 7 bases, with 17 bases between them. CDR3 sequence: CASSLGGQSFVGYTF. In nucleotides, the CDR3 is TGTGCCAGCAGTTTAGGGGGCCAATCCTTCGTTGGCTACACCTTC.